This entry is about one TCR beta chain. Original data processing: Quantification of nucleated cells was approximated via reference gene primer amplification. TCRdb keeps only in-frame clones here, not all; method: immunoSEQ multiplex PCR. The V and J calls and clone size are taken from that table; D and trimming were inferred from the DNA. This table holds about 190,000 clones, 78% found once. The V and J ends lost 2 bases and 6 bases respectively, with 11 bases between them. Germline V lookup: CDR1 GTSNPN, CDR2 SVGIG (reference sequence). CDR3 size: 12 residues. The sample belongs to a study of blood T cell repertoires in COVID-19. In the study overall: Acute-phase and convalescent COVID-19 samples originated in the United States, Italy and Spain. T cells, B-cell-depleted T cells, or PBMCs provided the cDNA or gDNA that served as material.

This clonotype originated in a woman of 80 years or more with active or convalescent COVID-19. The sequencing input was peripheral blood. The chain has TRBV30 and TRBJ2-7; D is perhaps TRBD1 (6 bases). DNA of the CDR3: TGTGCCTGGAGTTCGCAGGGGCCCGAGCAGTACTTC. This encodes CAWSSQGPEQYF.